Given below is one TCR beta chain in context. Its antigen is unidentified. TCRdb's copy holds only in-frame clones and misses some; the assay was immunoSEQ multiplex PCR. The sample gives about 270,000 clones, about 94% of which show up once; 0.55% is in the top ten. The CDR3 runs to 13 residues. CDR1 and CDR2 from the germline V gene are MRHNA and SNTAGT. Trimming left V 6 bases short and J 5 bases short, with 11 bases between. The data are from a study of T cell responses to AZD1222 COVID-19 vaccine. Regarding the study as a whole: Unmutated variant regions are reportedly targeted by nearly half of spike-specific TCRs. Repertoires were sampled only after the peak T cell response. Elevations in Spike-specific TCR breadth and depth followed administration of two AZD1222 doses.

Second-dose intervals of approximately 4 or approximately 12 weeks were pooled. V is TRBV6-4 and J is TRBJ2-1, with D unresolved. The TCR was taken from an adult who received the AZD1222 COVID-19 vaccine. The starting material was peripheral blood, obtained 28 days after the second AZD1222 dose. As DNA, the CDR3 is TGTGCCAGCAGCCTCGGACCCGACAATGAGCAGTTCTTC. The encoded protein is CASSLGPDNEQFF.